Listed here are 26 T cell receptor beta chains from one sample, sequenced in a study of shared clonotypes between healthy human individuals. The repertoire was sequenced with immunoSEQ multiplex PCR; TCRdb's copy has only in-frame clones and lacks some. The table shows some 1,100,000 clones, with around 78% occurring only once. The specimen sequenced was memory CD4+ T cells from PBMCs. Subset specified: CD45RA-negative fraction. Source of these receptors: a man in his late teens or twenties in good health. Some clones in this sample may be carry-over from other donors' samples.

V gene TRBV28 combines with J gene TRBJ2-3, with 7 bases aligning to TRBD1. The ends lost 2 bases at V and 2 bases at J; junction bases unmatched: 4. CDR1 and CDR2 from the germline V gene are MDHEN and SYDVKM. The CDR3 is 15 amino acids. The CDR3 bases are TGTGCCAGCAGTTTAACAGGGGCTCTCACAGATACGCAGTATTTT. Its translation: CASSLTGALTDTQYF.

V gene TRBV15 combines with J gene TRBJ2-3, with TRBD2 matching 10 bases. The V gene's germline CDR1 is LNHNV and CDR2 YYDKDF (reference sequence). With 6 bases clipped from V and 3 bases from J, the junction kept 6 bases outside the gene matches. The CDR3 contains 15 residues. The CDR3 nucleotides are TGTGCCACCAGTGACCGACTAGCGGGTACAGATACGCAGTATTTT. Amino acid sequence: CATSDRLAGTDTQYF.

Only a few counts were recorded for this clone. The chain employs TRBV2 and TRBJ1-2; TRBD1 might be the D (5 bases). This CDR3 contains 15 residues. V was clipped by 5 bases and J by 7 bases, with 20 bases between them. CDR1 SNHLY and CDR2 FYNNEI come from the germline V gene. The CDR3: CASSPRRRDSPGYTF. The CDR3 DNA sequence: TGTGCCAGCAGTCCCCGGAGGAGGGACTCTCCTGGCTACACCTTC.

V and J are TRBV5-1 and TRBJ2-2; no reliable D call. Germline V gene data show CDR1 as SGHRS and CDR2 as YFSETQ. Between the trimmed V and J ends, which lost 4 bases and 1 base, there was a span of 11 bases. The CDR3 is 15 amino acids. The CDR3 protein is CASSDSPWNTGELFF. In DNA form, the CDR3 reads TGCGCCAGCAGCGATTCGCCTTGGAACACCGGGGAGCTGTTTTTT.

The rearrangement links TRBV5-1 to TRBJ2-2; 7 nucleotides match TRBD1. This CDR3 region has 15 residues. Germline CDR1 SGHRS, CDR2 YFSETQ. Germline trimming cut 5 bases from V and 6 bases from J; bases unmatched to any gene: 10. The CDR3: CASRYLTGSPGELFF. The CDR3 bases are TGCGCCAGCAGATATCTGACAGGGAGTCCCGGGGAGCTGTTTTTT.

The chain has TRBV5-1 and TRBJ2-3; no reliable D call. Germline V gives CDR1 SGHRS, CDR2 YFSETQ. The ends were cut back, 0 bases at V and 5 bases at J, with 10 bases in the middle. The CDR3 is made up of 14 amino acids. CDR3 sequence reads: CASSLAPDLDTQYF. The CDR3 DNA sequence: TGCGCCAGCAGCTTGGCCCCAGACTTAGATACGCAGTATTTT.

The genes are TRBV7-2 and TRBJ2-7, with D perhaps given as TRBD1 or TRBD2 (5 bases each). In germline, CDR1 is SGHTA, CDR2 FQGNSA. This CDR3 has 16 residues. With 5 bases removed from V and 3 bases from J, the gap between germline ends came to 20 bases. The DNA of the CDR3 is TGTGCCAGCAGCGTGGTGGGCGGGCCTGGGGGCTACGAGCAGTACTTC. It specifies CASSVVGGPGGYEQYF.

The rearrangement joins TRBV5-1 to TRBJ2-3; maybe TRBD2 (5 bases). The CDR3 is 13 amino acids. Trimming removed 4 bases at V and 4 bases at J, with 10 bases between. The germline CDR1 and CDR2 sequences are SGHRS and YFSETQ. CDR3 sequence reads: CASSELLADTQYF. The CDR3 DNA is TGCGCCAGCAGCGAACTACTAGCAGATACGCAGTATTTT.

This chain uses TRBV11-2 with TRBJ2-7; D may be TRBD2 (5 bases). V lost 5 bases, J lost 3 bases, and 11 bases lay in between. The CDR3 covers 13 residues. Germline assignment: CDR1 SGHAT and CDR2 FQNNGV. The CDR3 DNA follows: TGTGCCAGCAGCCTGCCCGGGGTCTACGAGCAGTACTTC. Amino acid sequence: CASSLPGVYEQYF.

The chain employs TRBV7-9 and TRBJ2-3, with D perhaps assigned TRBD1 or TRBD2 (5 bases each). This CDR3 contains 15 residues. Germline CDR1 and CDR2: SEHNR and FQNEAQ (reference sequence). The V end lost 5 bases, the J end lost 4 bases, and 16 bases lay between the germline ends. In nucleotides, the CDR3 is TGTGCCAGCAGCCTACGGGACGGCTTCCCAGATACGCAGTATTTT. Protein product: CASSLRDGFPDTQYF.

This rearrangement joins TRBV18 to TRBJ2-7, with TRBD1 matching over 10 bases. With V trimmed by 4 bases and J by 1 base, 7 bases remained unmatched. Germline V gene sequence: CDR1 KGHSH, CDR2 LQKENI. The CDR3 length is 16 residues. CDR3 region: CASSLDRDRGSYEQYF. The CDR3 DNA sequence: TGTGCCAGCTCACTAGATCGGGACAGGGGATCCTACGAGCAGTACTTC. The variable domain in full, completed from reference TRBV18 and TRBJ2-7, reads NAGVMQNPRHLVRRRGQEARLRCSPMKGHSHVYWYRQLPEEGLKFMVYLQKENIIDESGMPKERFSAEFPKEGPSILRIQQVVRGDSAAYFCASSLDRDRGSYEQYFGPGTRLTVT.

The V gene is TRBV5-4, the J gene TRBJ2-3, with D possibly matching TRBD2 (5 bases). Per the germline V gene, CDR1 is SGHNT and CDR2 is YYREEE (reference sequence). Trimming took off 4 bases at V and 0 bases at J, with 9 bases between the two ends. The length of the CDR3 is 14 residues. The DNA for the CDR3 is TGTGCCAGCAGCCCGAGGGCTAGCACAGATACGCAGTATTTT. This codes for CASSPRASTDTQYF.

The chain joins TRBV19 to TRBJ1-2; unclear D gene. CDR3 length: 13 residues. CDR1 and CDR2 from the germline V gene are LNHDA and SQIVND (reference sequence). V shed 5 bases and J shed 4 bases, with 11 bases lying between them. CDR3 sequence reads: CASSSRTPYGYTF. CDR3 bases: TGTGCCAGTAGTTCTCGTACACCCTATGGCTACACCTTC.

The chain is built from TRBV11-3 and TRBJ2-3, with 8 bases aligning to TRBD1. The length of the CDR3 is 15 residues. Per germline, CDR1 SGHNT and CDR2 YENEEA. V was clipped by 5 bases and J by 2 bases; unmatched bases: 6. The CDR3 spells CASSVGTGPTDTQYF. For the CDR3, the DNA is TGTGCCAGCAGCGTTGGGACAGGCCCCACAGATACGCAGTATTTT.

The rearrangement joins TRBV14 to TRBJ1-1; D uncertain. The CDR3 spans 13 residues. Per the germline V gene, CDR1 is SGHDN and CDR2 is FVKESK. Trimming shortened V by 4 bases and J by 10 bases, and 16 bases separated the two germline ends. The CDR3, as DNA: TGTGCCAGCAGCCGACGGATTACCTTCGGAGCTTTCTTT. Amino acid sequence: CASSRRITFGAFF.

The genes are TRBV6-5 and TRBJ1-1, with TRBD1 as a possible D gene (5 bases). Germline V gene data show CDR1 as MNHEY and CDR2 as SVGAGI. This CDR3 has 14 amino acids. V was pared by 5 bases and J by 5 bases, with 15 bases between. CDR3 protein: CASSVDTGGTEAFF. CDR3 sequence (DNA): TGTGCCAGCAGTGTTGACACCGGGGGTACTGAAGCTTTCTTT.

This clone occurred once. The CDR3 loop reads CASSTGQGTNTGELFF. CDR3 in DNA: TGTGCCAGCAGCACAGGACAGGGAACGAACACCGGGGAGCTGTTTTTT. This rearrangement joins TRBV11-3 to TRBJ2-2; TRBD1 aligns across 8 bases. The CDR3 length is 16 residues. With V trimmed by 5 bases and J by 0 bases, 5 bases remained unmatched. The germline V gene has CDR1 SGHNT and CDR2 YENEEA.

With regard to this clone: Other DNA sequences in the same sample also yield this CDR3. The chain joins TRBV9 to TRBJ2-6; TRBD2 might be the D (5 bases). Trimming took off 0 bases at V and 1 base at J, with 5 bases between the two ends. Germline V lookup: CDR1 SGDLS, CDR2 YYNGEE. The length of the CDR3 is 15 residues. CDR3 residues: CASSVGGSGANVLTF. The CDR3 DNA sequence: TGTGCCAGCAGCGTAGGCGGGTCTGGGGCCAACGTCCTGACTTTC.

The chain couples TRBV5-8 to TRBJ1-3, with D perhaps matching TRBD1 (5 bases). CDR1 and CDR2 (germline): SGHTS, YDEGEE. Trimming cost V 3 bases and J 0 bases, with 10 bases left between them. This CDR3 region has 15 residues. CDR3 nucleotide sequence: TGTGCCAGCAGCTCGGGACTTAACTCTGGAAACACCATATATTTT. Its protein product is CASSSGLNSGNTIYF.

This clone occurred a few times. CDR3 in DNA: TGTGCCAGCAGCTTAGGACAGGTGCTCACAGATACGCAGTATTTT. Residues: CASSLGQVLTDTQYF. This sequence joins TRBV11-2 and TRBJ2-3, with D maybe TRBD1 (6 bases). Germline CDR1 SGHAT, CDR2 FQNNGV. CDR3 size: 15 residues. Trimming left V 1 base short and J 2 bases short, with 10 bases between.

Notes on this clone: Other DNA sequences in the sample encode the same CDR3. The chain has TRBV27 and TRBJ2-7; TRBD1 aligns across 7 bases. This CDR3 contains 14 residues. The germline CDR1 and CDR2 sequences are MNHEY and SMNVEV (reference sequence). The junction had 5 bases not matched to a gene; V was cut back by 2 bases and J by 4 bases. This chain's CDR3 is CASSLNGDSYEQYF. In nucleotides, the CDR3 is TGTGCCAGCAGTTTAAACGGGGACAGTTACGAGCAGTACTTC.

The V gene is TRBV28, the J gene TRBJ2-3, with D perhaps matching TRBD1 (6 bases). Germline V gives CDR1 MDHEN, CDR2 SYDVKM. The CDR3 length is 16 residues. The V gene lost 1 base and the J gene lost 2 bases, with 13 bases spanning the gap. CDR3 DNA sequence: TGTGCCAGCAGTTTATCCCAGGGGAGCTACACAGATACGCAGTATTTT. Encoded protein: CASSLSQGSYTDTQYF. Combining the CDR3 with reference TRBV28 and TRBJ2-3 gives the whole variable domain DVKVTQSSRYLVKRTGEKVFLECVQDMDHENMFWYRQDPGLGLRLIYFSYDVKMKEKGDIPEGYSVSREKKERFSLILESASTNQTSMYLCASSLSQGSYTDTQYFGPGTRLTVL.

The chain combines TRBV5-5 with TRBJ1-2; D gene ambiguous. CDR1 is SGHKS and CDR2 is YYEKEE in the germline V gene (reference sequence). This CDR3 contains 14 residues. Trimming took off 2 bases at V and 5 bases at J, with 13 bases between the two ends. DNA of the CDR3: TGTGCCAGCAGCTTCAGTCCCCTAGGGTATGGCTACACCTTC. Its protein product is CASSFSPLGYGYTF.

V and J are TRBV19 and TRBJ2-1; a possible D gene is TRBD2 (6 bases). The V gene lost 3 bases and the J gene lost 4 bases, with 16 bases spanning the gap. The germline V gene has CDR1 LNHDA and CDR2 SQIVND (reference sequence). The CDR3 sequence is 16 residues long. CDR3 region: CASSIYGTGTYNEQFF. The CDR3 DNA is TGTGCCAGTAGTATCTACGGGACTGGCACATACAATGAGCAGTTCTTC. The whole variable domain, remainder taken from reference TRBV19 and TRBJ2-1, is DGGITQSPKYLFRKEGQNVTLSCEQNLNHDAMYWYRQDPGQGLRLIYYSQIVNDFQKGDIAEGYSVSREKKESFPLTVTSAQKNPTAFYLCASSIYGTGTYNEQFFGPGTRLTVL.

V usage is TRBV15 and J usage is TRBJ1-1; D ambiguous. Trimming removed 1 base at V and 4 bases at J, with 7 bases between. CDR1 and CDR2 from the germline V gene are LNHNV and YYDKDF (reference sequence). The CDR3 totals 13 residues. The CDR3 region has the DNA TGTGCCACCAGCAGAGGCCAAAGCACTGAAGCTTTCTTT. Encoded protein: CATSRGQSTEAFF.

The chain employs TRBV18 and TRBJ1-1; the match to TRBD1 covers 7 bases. The CDR3 runs to 14 residues. The V gene's germline CDR1 is KGHSH and CDR2 LQKENI. V was pared by 3 bases and J by 11 bases, with 12 bases of the junction left unmatched. CDR3 DNA sequence: TGTGCCAGCTCACCTAACTTAGACAGGGTCTCGGCTTTCTTT. Protein product: CASSPNLDRVSAFF.